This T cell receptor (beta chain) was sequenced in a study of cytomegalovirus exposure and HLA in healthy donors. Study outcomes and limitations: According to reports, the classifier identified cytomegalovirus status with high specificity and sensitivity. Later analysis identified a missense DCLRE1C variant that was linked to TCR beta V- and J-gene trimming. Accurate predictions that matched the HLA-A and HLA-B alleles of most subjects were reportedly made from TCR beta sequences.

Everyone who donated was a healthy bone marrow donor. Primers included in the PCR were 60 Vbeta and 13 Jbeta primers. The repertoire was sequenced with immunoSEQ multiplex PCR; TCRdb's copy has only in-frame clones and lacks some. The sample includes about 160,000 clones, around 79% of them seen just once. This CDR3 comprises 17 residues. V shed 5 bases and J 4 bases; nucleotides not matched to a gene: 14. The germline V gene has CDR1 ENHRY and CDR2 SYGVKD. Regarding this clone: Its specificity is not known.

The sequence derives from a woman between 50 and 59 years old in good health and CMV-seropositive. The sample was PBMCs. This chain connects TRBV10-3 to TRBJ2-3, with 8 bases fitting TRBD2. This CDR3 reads CAISPGLVGAGADTQYF. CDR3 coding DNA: TGTGCCATCAGTCCGGGACTAGTGGGAGCTGGAGCAGATACGCAGTATTTT.